These T cell receptor beta chains were read from a single sample in a study of shared clonotypes between healthy human individuals. Clones were sequenced by immunoSEQ multiplex PCR, and TCRdb holds only the in-frame ones, with some missing. This sample carries about 1 million clones, 75% of them seen once, and the ten largest clones take around 1.5%. Material for sequencing was memory CD4+ T cells sorted from blood. The receptors stem from a man between 18 and 29 years old in good health. Each CDR3 is given with its conserved first and last residue. D genes are given only for firm matches. Expanded clones get a size class; other rows say once, few or many, or leave the size out.

d_call	clone_size	v_call	j_call	cdr3_aa	cdr3_nt
.	.	TRBV18	TRBJ2-5	CASSPPRGLRETQYF	TGTGCCAGCTCACCACCGCGGGGGCTTAGGGAGACCCAGTACTTC
.	once	TRBV11-2	TRBJ1-2	CASSLEQGTIYGYTF	TGTGCCAGCAGCTTAGAGCAGGGAACGATCTATGGCTACACCTTC
TRBD2	few	TRBV4-1	TRBJ2-5	CASSQDGSGISGSSGETQYF	TGCGCCAGCAGCCAAGATGGGAGCGGGATTAGCGGGAGTTCAGGGGAGACCCAGTACTTC
.	.	TRBV4-1	TRBJ2-7	CASSQDSIRGSEQYF	TGCGCCAGCAGCCAAGATAGCATACGGGGGAGCGAGCAGTACTTC
TRBD2	.	TRBV5-6	TRBJ2-1	CASSIGLAAYNEQFF	TGTGCCAGCAGCATAGGACTAGCGGCCTACAATGAGCAGTTCTTC
TRBD2	.	TRBV5-1	TRBJ2-1	CASSLVGLEYNEQFF	TGCGCCAGCAGCTTGGTAGGACTAGAATACAATGAGCAGTTCTTC
TRBD2	once	TRBV30	TRBJ2-4	CAWTGTSGSNIQYF	TGTGCCTGGACCGGGACTAGCGGGTCGAACATTCAGTACTTC
TRBD1	.	TRBV27	TRBJ1-6	CASSFRDREDSPLHF	TGTGCCAGCAGTTTCCGGGACAGGGAGGATTCACCCCTCCACTTT
TRBD2	.	TRBV10-3	TRBJ2-5	CAISEGTSGGIKKETQYF	TGTGCCATCAGTGAGGGGACTAGCGGGGGCATCAAAAAAGAGACCCAGTACTTC
.	once	TRBV28	TRBJ1-1	CASSLGPQGKAFF	TGTGCCAGCAGTTTGGGCCCCCAGGGGAAAGCTTTCTTT
TRBD1	.	TRBV2	TRBJ1-1	CASSGQGAYISEAFF	TGTGCCAGCAGTGGACAGGGGGCGTATATCTCTGAAGCTTTCTTT
.	.	TRBV25-1	TRBJ2-7	CASSEGTFAYEQYF	TGTGCCAGCAGTGAAGGGACATTCGCCTACGAGCAGTACTTC
.	.	TRBV25-1	TRBJ1-2	CASSEPRAEGGGYTF	TGTGCCAGCAGTGAACCCCGCGCCGAAGGAGGCGGCTACACCTTC
TRBD1	.	TRBV6-5	TRBJ2-3	CASSGQGRADTQYF	TGTGCCAGCAGCGGACAGGGTAGAGCAGATACGCAGTATTTT
TRBD1	few	TRBV19	TRBJ1-5	CASSPGQGANQPQHF	TGTGCCAGTAGCCCGGGACAGGGGGCGAATCAGCCCCAGCATTTT
.	.	TRBV2	TRBJ1-2	CASRRGDYGYTF	TGTGCCAGCAGACGAGGGGACTATGGCTACACCTTC
.	.	TRBV27	TRBJ2-2	CASRLFTGELFF	TGTGCCAGCAGACTTTTTACCGGGGAGCTGTTTTTT
TRBD1	.	TRBV10-2	TRBJ2-2	CASSPSDRDAGELFF	TGCGCCAGCAGTCCCTCGGACAGGGATGCCGGGGAGCTGTTTTTT
.	once	TRBV6-1	TRBJ2-7	CASSGHPITYEQYF	TGTGCCAGCAGTGGACACCCGATAACCTACGAGCAGTACTTC
.	.	TRBV12-5	TRBJ2-7	CASGLGSYSYEQYF	TGTGCTAGTGGTTTGGGTTCCTACTCCTACGAGCAGTACTTC
TRBD2	many	TRBV7-9	TRBJ2-1	CASSLSGSSYNEQFF	TGTGCCAGCAGCCTGAGCGGGAGCTCCTACAATGAGCAGTTCTTC
.	.	TRBV30	TRBJ2-1	CAWSVRGSLRLNEQFF	TGTGCCTGGAGTGTAAGGGGCTCCCTCCGACTCAATGAGCAGTTCTTC
TRBD1	.	TRBV6-5	TRBJ1-2	CASRATGGFYGYTF	TGTGCCAGCAGAGCGACAGGGGGGTTCTATGGCTACACCTTC
.	once	TRBV6-5	TRBJ2-7	CASRGGGFGEQYF	TGTGCCAGCAGGGGGGGCGGATTTGGAGAGCAGTACTTC
TRBD1	.	TRBV12-5	TRBJ2-5	CASGMTGTGGWETQYF	TGTGCTAGTGGCATGACCGGGACAGGGGGCTGGGAGACCCAGTACTTC
.	.	TRBV15	TRBJ2-1	CATSREIGGAGSEFF	TGTGCCACCAGCAGAGAGATAGGAGGGGCCGGTTCTGAGTTCTTC
.	.	TRBV28	TRBJ2-3	CASSFASRATHTRQNTDTQYF	TGTGCCAGCAGTTTTGCTAGTAGGGCGACGCATACCCGACAGAACACAGATACGCAGTATTTT